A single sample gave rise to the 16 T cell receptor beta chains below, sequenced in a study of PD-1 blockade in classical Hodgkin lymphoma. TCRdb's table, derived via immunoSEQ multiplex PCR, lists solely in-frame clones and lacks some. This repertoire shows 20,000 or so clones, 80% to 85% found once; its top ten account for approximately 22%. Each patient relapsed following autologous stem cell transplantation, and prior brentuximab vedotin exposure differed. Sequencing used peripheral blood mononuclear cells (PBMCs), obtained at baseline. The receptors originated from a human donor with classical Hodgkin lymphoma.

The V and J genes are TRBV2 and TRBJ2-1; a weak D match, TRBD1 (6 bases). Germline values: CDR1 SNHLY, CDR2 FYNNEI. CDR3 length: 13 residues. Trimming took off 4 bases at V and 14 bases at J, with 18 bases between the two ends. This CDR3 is CASSGPRGGAEFF. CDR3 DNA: TGTGCCAGCAGTGGGCCAAGAGGGGGAGCCGAGTTCTTC. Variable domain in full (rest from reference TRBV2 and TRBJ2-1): EPEVTQTPSHQVTQMGQEVILRCVPISNHLYFYWYRQILGQKVEFLVSFYNNEISEKSEIFDDQFSVERPDGSNFTLKIRSTKLEDSAMYFCASSGPRGGAEFFGPGTRLTVL.

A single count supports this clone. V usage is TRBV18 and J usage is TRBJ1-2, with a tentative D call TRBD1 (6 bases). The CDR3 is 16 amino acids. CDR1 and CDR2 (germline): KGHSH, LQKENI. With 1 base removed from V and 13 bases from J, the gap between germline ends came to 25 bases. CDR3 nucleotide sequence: TGTGCCAGCTCACCACGACCTACACAGTTGGGGGGCCAGCTCACCTTC. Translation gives CASSPRPTQLGGQLTF.

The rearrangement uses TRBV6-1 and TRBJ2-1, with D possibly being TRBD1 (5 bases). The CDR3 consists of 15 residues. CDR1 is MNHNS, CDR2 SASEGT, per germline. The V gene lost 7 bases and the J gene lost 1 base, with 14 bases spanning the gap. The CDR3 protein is CASTTGVGSYNEQFF. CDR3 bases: TGTGCCAGCACAACAGGAGTGGGATCCTACAATGAGCAGTTCTTC.

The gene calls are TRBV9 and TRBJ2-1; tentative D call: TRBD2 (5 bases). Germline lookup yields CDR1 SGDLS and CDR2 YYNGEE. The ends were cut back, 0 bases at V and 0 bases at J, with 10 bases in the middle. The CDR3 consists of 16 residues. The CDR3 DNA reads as TGTGCCAGCAGCGTAGGCGGGTCGAGCTCCTACAATGAGCAGTTCTTC. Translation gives CASSVGGSSSYNEQFF.

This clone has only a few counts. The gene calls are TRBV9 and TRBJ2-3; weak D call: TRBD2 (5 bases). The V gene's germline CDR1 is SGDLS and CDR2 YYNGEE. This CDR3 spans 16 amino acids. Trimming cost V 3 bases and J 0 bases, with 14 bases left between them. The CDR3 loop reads CASSGEDFSSTDTQYF. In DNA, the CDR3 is TGTGCCAGCAGCGGAGAGGACTTCAGCAGCACAGATACGCAGTATTTT.

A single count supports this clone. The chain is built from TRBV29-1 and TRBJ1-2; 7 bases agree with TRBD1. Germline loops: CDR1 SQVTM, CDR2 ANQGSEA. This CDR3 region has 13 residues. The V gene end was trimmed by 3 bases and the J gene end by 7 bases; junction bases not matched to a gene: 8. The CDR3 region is CSVEPGGVIGYTF. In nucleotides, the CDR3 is TGCAGCGTTGAGCCAGGGGGTGTGATTGGCTACACCTTC.

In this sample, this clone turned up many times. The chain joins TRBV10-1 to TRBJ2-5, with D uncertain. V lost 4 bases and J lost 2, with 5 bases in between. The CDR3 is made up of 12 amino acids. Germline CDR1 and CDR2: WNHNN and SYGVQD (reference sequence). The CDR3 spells CASSVGQETQYF. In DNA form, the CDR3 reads TGCGCCAGCAGTGTCGGACAAGAGACCCAGTACTTC.

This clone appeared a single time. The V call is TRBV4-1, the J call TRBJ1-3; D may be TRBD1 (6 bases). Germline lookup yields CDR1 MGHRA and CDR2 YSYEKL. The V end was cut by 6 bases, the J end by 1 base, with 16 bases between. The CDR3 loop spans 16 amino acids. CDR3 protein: CASSGGQGPSGNTIYF. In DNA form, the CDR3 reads TGCGCCAGCAGTGGAGGGCAGGGGCCTTCTGGAAACACCATATATTTT.

In DNA form, the CDR3 reads TGTGCCAGCAGCTTTCTGAGAGGCCAAGAGACCCAGTACTTC. It codes for CASSFLRGQETQYF. V gene TRBV7-9 combines with J gene TRBJ2-5; D call uncertain. The germline CDR1 and CDR2 sequences are SEHNR and FQNEAQ (reference sequence). This CDR3 has 14 residues. V was shortened by 3 bases and J by 1 base, with 9 bases between the two germline ends.

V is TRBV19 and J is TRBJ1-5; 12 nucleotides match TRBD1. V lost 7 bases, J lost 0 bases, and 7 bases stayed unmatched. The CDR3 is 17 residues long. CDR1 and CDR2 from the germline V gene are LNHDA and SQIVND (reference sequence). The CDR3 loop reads CASNRGQGATSNQPQHF. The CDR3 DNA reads TGTGCCAGTAATAGGGGACAGGGGGCAACTAGCAATCAGCCCCAGCATTTT.

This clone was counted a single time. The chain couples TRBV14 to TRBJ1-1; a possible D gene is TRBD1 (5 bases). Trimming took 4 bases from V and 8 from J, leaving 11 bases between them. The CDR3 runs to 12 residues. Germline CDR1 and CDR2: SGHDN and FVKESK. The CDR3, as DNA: TGTGCCAGCAGCCGGGGCCTGGGCGAAGCTTTCTTT. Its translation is CASSRGLGEAFF.

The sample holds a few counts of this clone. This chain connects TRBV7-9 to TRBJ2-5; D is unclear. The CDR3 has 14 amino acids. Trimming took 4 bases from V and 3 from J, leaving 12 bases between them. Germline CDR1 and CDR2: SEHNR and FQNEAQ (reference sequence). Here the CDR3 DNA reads TGTGCCAGCAGCTCAGCAGGACCAAAAGAGACCCAGTACTTC. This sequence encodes CASSSAGPKETQYF.

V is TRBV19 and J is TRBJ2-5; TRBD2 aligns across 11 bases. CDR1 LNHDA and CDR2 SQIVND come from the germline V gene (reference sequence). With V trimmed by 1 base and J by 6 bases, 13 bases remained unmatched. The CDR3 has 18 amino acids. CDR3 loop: CASSIGLAGGLFPKTQYF. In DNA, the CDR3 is TGTGCCAGTAGTATAGGGCTAGCGGGGGGCCTTTTCCCCAAGACCCAGTACTTC.

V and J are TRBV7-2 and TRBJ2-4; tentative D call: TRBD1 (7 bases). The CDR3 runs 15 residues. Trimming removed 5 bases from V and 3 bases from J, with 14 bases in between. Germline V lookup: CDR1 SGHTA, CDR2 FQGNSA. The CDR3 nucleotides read TGTGCCAGCAGCCCGAGACAGGGAGGCAAAAACATTCAGTACTTC. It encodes CASSPRQGGKNIQYF.

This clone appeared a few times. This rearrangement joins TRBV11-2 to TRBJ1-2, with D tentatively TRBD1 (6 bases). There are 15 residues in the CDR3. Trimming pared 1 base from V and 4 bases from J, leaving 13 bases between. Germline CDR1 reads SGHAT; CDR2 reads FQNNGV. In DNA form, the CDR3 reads TGTGCCAGCAGCTTAGCTGGGGGGCGCGGCTATGGCTACACCTTC. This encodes CASSLAGGRGYGYTF.

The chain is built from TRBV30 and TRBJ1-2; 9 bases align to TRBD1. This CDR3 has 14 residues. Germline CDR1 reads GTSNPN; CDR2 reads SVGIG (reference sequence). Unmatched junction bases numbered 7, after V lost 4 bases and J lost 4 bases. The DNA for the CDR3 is TGTGCCTGGAAGGGGACAGGGCTTTTCTATGGCTACACCTTC. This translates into CAWKGTGLFYGYTF.